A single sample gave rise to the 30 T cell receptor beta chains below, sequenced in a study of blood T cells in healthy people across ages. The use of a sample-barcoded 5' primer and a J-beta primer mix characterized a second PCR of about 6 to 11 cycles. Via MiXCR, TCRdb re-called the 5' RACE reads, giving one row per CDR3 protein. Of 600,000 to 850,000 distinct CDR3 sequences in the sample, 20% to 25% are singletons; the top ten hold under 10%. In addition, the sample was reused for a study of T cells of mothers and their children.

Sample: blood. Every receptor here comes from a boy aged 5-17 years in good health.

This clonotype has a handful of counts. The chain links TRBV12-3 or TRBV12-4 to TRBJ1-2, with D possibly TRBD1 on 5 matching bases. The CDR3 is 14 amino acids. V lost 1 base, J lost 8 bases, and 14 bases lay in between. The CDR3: CASSLGLRDGGYTF. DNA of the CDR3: TGTGCCAGCAGTTTAGGATTGCGGGACGGAGGCTACACCTTC.

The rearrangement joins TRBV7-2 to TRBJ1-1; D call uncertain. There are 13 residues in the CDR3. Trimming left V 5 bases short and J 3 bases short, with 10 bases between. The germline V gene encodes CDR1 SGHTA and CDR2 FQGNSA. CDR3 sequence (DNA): TGTGCCAGCAGCCCCCAGGAGGACACTGAAGCTTTCTTT. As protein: CASSPQEDTEAFF.

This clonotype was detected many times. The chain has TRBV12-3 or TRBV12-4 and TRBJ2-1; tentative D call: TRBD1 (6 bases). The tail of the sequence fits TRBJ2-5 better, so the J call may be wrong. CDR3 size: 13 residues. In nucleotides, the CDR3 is TGTGCCAGCAGTTTACCACAGGGAGAGACCCAGTACTTC. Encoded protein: CASSLPQGETQYF.

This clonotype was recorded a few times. CDR3 loop: CASSEDRDWVYGYTF. The CDR3 DNA reads as TGTGCCAGCAGTGAGGACCGGGACTGGGTCTATGGCTACACCTTC. The chain employs TRBV25-1 and TRBJ1-2; D is perhaps TRBD1 (5 bases). Trimming took off 3 bases at V and 4 bases at J, with 15 bases between the two ends. Per the germline V gene, CDR1 is MGHDK and CDR2 is SYGVNS. The CDR3 covers 15 residues.

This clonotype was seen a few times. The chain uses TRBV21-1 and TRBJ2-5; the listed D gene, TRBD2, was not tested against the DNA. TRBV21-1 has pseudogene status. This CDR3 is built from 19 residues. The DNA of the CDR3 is TGTGCCAGCAGCAAAGGAGGTAGCGGGAACGAAAGACCTCTACTAGAGCAGTACTTC. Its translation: CASSKGGSGNERPLLEQYF.

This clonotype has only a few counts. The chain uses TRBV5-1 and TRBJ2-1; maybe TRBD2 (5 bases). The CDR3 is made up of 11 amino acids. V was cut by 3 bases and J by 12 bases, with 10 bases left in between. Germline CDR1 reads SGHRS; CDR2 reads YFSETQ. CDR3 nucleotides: TGCGCCAGCAGCTCCCGGAGCGGGCAGTTCTTC. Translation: CASSSRSGQFF.

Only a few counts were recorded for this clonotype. The CDR3 DNA is TGTGCCAGCAGCTTAGAGGCATCGCGGGAGACCCAGTACTTC. Its translation: CASSLEASRETQYF. The chain has TRBV7-9 and TRBJ2-5; unclear D gene. Germline loops: CDR1 SEHNR, CDR2 FQNEAQ (reference sequence). CDR3 length: 14 residues. The V gene lost 1 base and the J gene lost 5 bases, with 11 bases spanning the gap. The full variable domain, rest sourced from reference TRBV7-9 and TRBJ2-5, is DTGVSQNPRHKITKRGQNVTFRCDPISEHNRLYWYRQTLGQGPEFLTYFQNEAQLEKSRLLSDRFSAERPKGSFSTLEIQRTEQGDSAMYLCASSLEASRETQYFGPGTRLLVL.

The CDR3 region is CASSWGVFISAFF. Written as DNA, the CDR3 is TGTGCCAGCAGTTGGGGAGTTTTCATTTCTGCTTTCTTT. The chain is built from TRBV12-3 or TRBV12-4 and TRBJ1-1; D gene unclear. The CDR3 sequence is 13 residues long. V dropped 4 bases and J dropped 11 bases, with 17 bases sitting between them.

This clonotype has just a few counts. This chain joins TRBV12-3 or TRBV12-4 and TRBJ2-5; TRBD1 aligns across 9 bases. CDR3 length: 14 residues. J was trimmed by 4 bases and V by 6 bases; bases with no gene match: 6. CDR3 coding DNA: TGTGCCAGCAGGCCGGGACAGGGCCGAGAGACCCAGTACTTC. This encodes CASRPGQGRETQYF.

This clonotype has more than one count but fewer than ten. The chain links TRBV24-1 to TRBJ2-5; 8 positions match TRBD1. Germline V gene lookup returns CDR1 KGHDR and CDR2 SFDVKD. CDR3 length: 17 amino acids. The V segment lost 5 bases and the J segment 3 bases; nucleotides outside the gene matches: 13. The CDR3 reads CATSVSYRAGGEETQYF. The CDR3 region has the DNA TGTGCCACCAGTGTCTCCTATAGGGCAGGGGGCGAAGAGACCCAGTACTTC.

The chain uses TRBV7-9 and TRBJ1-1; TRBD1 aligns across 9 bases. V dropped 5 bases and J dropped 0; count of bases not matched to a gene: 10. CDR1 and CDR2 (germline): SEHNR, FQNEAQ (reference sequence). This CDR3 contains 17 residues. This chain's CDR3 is CASSLKGQGGMNTEAFF. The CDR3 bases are TGTGCCAGCAGCCTGAAGGGACAGGGCGGCATGAACACTGAAGCTTTCTTT.

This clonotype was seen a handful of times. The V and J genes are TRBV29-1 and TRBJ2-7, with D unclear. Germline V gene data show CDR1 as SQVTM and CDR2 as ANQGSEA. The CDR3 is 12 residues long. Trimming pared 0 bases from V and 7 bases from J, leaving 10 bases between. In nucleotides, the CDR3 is TGCAGCGTTGAAGATCTCGCCGTGGAGCAGTACTTC. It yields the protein CSVEDLAVEQYF.

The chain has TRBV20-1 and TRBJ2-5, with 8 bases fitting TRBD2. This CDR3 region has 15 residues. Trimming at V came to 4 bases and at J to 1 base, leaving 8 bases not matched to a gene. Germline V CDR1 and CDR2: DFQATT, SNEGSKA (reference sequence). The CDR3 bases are TGCAGTGCTAAATCCAGCGGGGGCGTCCAAGAGACCCAGTACTTC. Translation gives CSAKSSGGVQETQYF.

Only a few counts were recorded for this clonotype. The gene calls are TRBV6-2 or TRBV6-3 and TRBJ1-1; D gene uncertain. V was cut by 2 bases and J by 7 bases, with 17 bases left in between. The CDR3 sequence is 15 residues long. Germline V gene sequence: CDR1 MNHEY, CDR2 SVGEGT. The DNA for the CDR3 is TGTGCCAGCAGTTACCGGCCCTTTGGTTGGGATGAAGCTTTCTTT. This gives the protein CASSYRPFGWDEAFF.

The CDR3 loop reads CASSSLENYGYTF. DNA for the CDR3: TGTGCCAGCAGCTCACTCGAGAACTATGGCTACACCTTC. This sequence joins TRBV7-3 and TRBJ1-2; D is undetermined. V dropped 4 bases and J dropped 2 bases, with 8 bases sitting between them. Germline assignment: CDR1 SGHTA and CDR2 FQGTGA. The CDR3 extends over 13 amino acids.

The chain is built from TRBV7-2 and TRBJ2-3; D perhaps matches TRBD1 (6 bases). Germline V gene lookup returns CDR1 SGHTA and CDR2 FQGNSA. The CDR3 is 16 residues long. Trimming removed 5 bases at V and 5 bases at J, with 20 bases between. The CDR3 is CASSGQGLGVIDTQYF. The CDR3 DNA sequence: TGTGCCAGCAGCGGCCAGGGGCTAGGTGTCATAGATACGCAGTATTTT.

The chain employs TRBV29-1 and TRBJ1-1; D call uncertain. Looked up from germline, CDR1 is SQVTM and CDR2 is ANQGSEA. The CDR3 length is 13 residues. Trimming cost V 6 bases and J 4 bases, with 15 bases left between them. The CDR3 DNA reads TGCAGCGTCGTCGGGGTCCTGGGCACTGAAGCTTTCTTT. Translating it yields CSVVGVLGTEAFF.

Here the CDR3 DNA reads TGTGCCAGCAAGGTGGGGCCGTATGAGCAGTTCTTC. It yields the protein CASKVGPYEQFF. The genes are TRBV6-2 or TRBV6-3 and TRBJ2-1; the D gene is possibly TRBD1 (5 bases). Germline assignment: CDR1 MNHEY and CDR2 SVGEGT. The length of the CDR3 is 12 residues. Between the trimmed V and J ends, which lost 7 bases and 8 bases, there was a span of 12 bases.

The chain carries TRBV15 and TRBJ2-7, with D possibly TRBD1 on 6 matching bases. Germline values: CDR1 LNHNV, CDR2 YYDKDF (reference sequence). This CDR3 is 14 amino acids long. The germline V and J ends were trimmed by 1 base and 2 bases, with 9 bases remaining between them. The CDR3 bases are TGTGCCACCAGCAGAGCAGGGGACCCCTACGAGCAGTACTTC. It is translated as CATSRAGDPYEQYF.

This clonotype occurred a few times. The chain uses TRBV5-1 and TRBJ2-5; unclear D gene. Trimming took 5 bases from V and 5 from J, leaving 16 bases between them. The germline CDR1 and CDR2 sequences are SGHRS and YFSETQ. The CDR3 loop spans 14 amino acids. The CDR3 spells CASSSPQARETQYF. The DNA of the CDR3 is TGCGCCAGCAGTTCCCCCCAAGCTAGGGAGACCCAGTACTTC.

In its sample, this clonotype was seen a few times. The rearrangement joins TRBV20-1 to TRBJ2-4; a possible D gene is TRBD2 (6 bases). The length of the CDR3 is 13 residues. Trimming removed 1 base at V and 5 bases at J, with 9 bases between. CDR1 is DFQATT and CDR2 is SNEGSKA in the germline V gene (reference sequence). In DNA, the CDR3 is TGCAGTGCTAGAGGGGACTTAGAAAACATTCAGTACTTC. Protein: CSARGDLENIQYF.

The CDR3 sequence: CATGRPQGNQEDIQYF. Here the CDR3 DNA reads TGTGCCACCGGCAGGCCTCAGGGAAACCAAGAGGACATTCAGTACTTC. The chain uses TRBV10-3 and TRBJ2-4; TRBD1 might be the D (5 bases). Looked up from germline, CDR1 is ENHRY and CDR2 is SYGVKD. The V gene lost 10 bases and the J gene lost 8 bases, with 27 bases spanning the gap. The CDR3 extends over 16 amino acids.

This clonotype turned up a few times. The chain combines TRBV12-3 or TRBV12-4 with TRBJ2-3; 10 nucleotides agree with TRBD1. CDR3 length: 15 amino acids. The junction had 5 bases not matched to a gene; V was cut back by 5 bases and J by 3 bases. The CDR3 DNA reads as TGTGCCAGCAGTCCGCGACAGGGGGCTACAGATACGCAGTATTTT. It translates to CASSPRQGATDTQYF.

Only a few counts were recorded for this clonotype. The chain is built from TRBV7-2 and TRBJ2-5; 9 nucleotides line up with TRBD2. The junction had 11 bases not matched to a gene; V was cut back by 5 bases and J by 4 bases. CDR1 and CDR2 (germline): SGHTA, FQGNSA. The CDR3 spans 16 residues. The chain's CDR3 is CASSQEPGLAAETQYF. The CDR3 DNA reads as TGTGCCAGCAGCCAGGAACCGGGACTAGCCGCAGAGACCCAGTACTTC. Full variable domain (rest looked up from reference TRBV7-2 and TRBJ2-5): GAGVSQSPSNKVTEKGKDVELRCDPISGHTALYWYRQSLGQGLEFLIYFQGNSAPDKSGLPSDRFSAERTGGSVSTLTIQRTQQEDSAVYLCASSQEPGLAAETQYFGPGTRLLVL.

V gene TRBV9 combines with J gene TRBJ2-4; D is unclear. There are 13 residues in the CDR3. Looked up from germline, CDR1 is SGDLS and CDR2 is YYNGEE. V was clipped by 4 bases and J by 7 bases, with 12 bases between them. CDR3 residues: CASSLTFDNIQYF. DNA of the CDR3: TGTGCCAGCAGCTTGACCTTCGACAACATTCAGTACTTC.

CDR3 amino acids: CASSPSGKSYEQYF. The CDR3 DNA follows: TGTGCCAGCAGCCCCTCCGGGAAGTCCTACGAGCAGTACTTC. The V and J genes are TRBV12-3 or TRBV12-4 and TRBJ2-7; maybe TRBD2 (5 bases). This CDR3 comprises 14 residues. Deletions cut 6 bases from V and 1 base from J, with 13 bases between.

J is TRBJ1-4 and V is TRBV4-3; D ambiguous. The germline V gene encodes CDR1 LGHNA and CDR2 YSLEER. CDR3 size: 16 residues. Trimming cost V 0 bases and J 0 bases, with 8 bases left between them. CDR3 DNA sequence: TGCGCCAGCAGCCAAGATGGTGCAGCAACTAATGAAAAACTGTTTTTT. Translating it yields CASSQDGAATNEKLFF.

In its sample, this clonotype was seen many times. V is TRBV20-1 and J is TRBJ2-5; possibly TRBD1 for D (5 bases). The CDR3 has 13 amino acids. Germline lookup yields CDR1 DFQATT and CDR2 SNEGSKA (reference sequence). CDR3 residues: CRARVLGEETQYF. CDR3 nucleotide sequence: TGCAGGGCCCGGGTGTTAGGGGAAGAGACCCAGTACTTC.

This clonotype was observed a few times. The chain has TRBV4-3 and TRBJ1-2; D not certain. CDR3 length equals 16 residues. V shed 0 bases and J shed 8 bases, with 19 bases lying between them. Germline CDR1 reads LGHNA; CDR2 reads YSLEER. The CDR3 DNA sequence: TGCGCCAGCAGCCAAGAAGTCCCGGCGGCTGGGGAAGGCTACACCTTC. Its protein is CASSQEVPAAGEGYTF.

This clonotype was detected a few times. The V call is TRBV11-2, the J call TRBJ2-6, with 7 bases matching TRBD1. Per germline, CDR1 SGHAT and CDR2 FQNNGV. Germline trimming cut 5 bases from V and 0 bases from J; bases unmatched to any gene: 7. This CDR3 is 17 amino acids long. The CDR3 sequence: CASSARDSYSGANVLTF. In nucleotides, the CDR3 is TGTGCCAGCAGCGCCCGGGACAGTTACTCTGGGGCCAACGTCCTGACTTTC. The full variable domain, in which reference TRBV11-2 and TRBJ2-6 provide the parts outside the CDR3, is EAGVAQSPRYKIIEKRQSVAFWCNPISGHATLYWYQQILGQGPKLLIQFQNNGVVDDSQLPKDRFSAERLKGVDSTLKIQPAKLEDSAVYLCASSARDSYSGANVLTFGAGSRLTVL.